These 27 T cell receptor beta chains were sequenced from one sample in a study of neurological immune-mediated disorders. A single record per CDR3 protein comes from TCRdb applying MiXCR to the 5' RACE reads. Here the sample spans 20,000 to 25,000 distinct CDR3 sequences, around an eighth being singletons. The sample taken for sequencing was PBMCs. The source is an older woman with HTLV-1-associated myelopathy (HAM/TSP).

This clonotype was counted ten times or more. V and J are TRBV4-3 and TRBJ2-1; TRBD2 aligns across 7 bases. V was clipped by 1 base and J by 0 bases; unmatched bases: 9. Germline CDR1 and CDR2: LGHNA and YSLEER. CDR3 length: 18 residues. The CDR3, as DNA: TGCGCCAGCAGCCAAGGACGGAGCGGGGCTTTCTCCTACAATGAGCAGTTCTTC. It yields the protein CASSQGRSGAFSYNEQFF.

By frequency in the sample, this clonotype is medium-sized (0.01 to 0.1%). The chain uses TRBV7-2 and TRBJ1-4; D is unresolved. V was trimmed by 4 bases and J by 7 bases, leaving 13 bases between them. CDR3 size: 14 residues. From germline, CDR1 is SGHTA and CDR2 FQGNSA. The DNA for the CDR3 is TGTGCCAGCAGCTCTGCAGGTTGGGCTGAAAAACTGTTTTTT. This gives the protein CASSSAGWAEKLFF.

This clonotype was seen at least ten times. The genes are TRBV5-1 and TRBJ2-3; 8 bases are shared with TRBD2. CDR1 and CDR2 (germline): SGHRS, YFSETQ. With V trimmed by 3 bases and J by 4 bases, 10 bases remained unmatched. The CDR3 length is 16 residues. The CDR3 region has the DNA TGCGCCAGCAGCTACGGACTTCGAGCGGGGGCAGATACGCAGTATTTT. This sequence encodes CASSYGLRAGADTQYF.

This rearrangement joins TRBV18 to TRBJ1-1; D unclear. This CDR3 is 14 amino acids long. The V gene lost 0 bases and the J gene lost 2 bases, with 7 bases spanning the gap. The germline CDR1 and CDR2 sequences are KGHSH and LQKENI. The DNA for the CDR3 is TGTGCCAGCTCACCACCGACGGTCAACACTGAAGCTTTCTTT. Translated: CASSPPTVNTEAFF. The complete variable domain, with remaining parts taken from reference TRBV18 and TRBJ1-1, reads NAGVMQNPRHLVRRRGQEARLRCSPMKGHSHVYWYRQLPEEGLKFMVYLQKENIIDESGMPKERFSAEFPKEGPSILRIQQVVRGDSAAYFCASSPPTVNTEAFFGQGTRLTVV.

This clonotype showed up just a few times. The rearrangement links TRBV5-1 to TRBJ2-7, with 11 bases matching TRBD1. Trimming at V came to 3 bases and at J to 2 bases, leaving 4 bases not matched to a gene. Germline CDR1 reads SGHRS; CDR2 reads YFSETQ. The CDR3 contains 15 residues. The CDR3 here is CASSYGQGAPYEQYF. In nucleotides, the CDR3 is TGCGCCAGCAGCTACGGACAGGGGGCCCCCTACGAGCAGTACTTC.

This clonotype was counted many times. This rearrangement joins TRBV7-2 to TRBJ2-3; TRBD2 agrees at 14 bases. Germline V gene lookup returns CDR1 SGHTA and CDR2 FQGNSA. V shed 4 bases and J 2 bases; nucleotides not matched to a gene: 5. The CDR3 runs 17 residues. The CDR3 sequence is CASSSGTSGGYTDTQYF. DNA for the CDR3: TGTGCCAGCAGCTCTGGGACTAGCGGGGGATACACAGATACGCAGTATTTT.

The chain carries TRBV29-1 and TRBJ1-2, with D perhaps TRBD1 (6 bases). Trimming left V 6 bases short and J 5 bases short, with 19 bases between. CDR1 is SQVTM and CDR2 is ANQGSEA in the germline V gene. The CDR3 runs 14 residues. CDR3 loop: CSVDLGQILYGYTF. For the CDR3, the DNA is TGCAGCGTCGACTTAGGACAGATTCTGTATGGCTACACCTTC.

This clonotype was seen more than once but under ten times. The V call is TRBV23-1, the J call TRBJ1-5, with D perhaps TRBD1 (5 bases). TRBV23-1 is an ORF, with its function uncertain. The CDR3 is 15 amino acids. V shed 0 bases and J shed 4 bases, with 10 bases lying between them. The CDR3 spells CASSQSRGGNQPQHF. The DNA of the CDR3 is TGCGCCAGCAGTCAATCGAGGGGAGGGAATCAGCCCCAGCATTTT.

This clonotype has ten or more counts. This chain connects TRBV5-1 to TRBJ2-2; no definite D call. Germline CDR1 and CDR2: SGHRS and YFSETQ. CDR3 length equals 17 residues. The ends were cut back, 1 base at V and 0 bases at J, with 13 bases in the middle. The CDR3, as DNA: TGCGCCAGCAGCTTGCCAAGTAGAAAGGCGAACACCGGGGAGCTGTTTTTT. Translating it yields CASSLPSRKANTGELFF.

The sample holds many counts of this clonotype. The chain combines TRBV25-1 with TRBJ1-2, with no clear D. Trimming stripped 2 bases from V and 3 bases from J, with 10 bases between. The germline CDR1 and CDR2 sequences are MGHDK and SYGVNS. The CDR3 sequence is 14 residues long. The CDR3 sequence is CASSELPLDYGYTF. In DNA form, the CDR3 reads TGTGCCAGCAGTGAACTCCCCCTGGACTATGGCTACACCTTC.

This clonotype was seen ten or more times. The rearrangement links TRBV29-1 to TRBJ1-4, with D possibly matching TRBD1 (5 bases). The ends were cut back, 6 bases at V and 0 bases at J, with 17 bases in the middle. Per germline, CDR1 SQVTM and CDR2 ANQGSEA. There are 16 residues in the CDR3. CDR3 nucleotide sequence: TGCAGCGTGCAAAAACGAGGAGGGGCAACTAATGAAAAACTGTTTTTT. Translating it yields CSVQKRGGATNEKLFF.

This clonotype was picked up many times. The CDR3 DNA is TGCGCCAGCAGCCGGGACGGGAGCTCCTACGAGCAGTACTTC. Translating it yields CASSRDGSSYEQYF. The genes are TRBV5-1 and TRBJ2-7; possible D gene TRBD2, 6 bases. Trimming stripped 4 bases from V and 0 bases from J, with 11 bases between. This CDR3 contains 14 residues. Germline V lookup: CDR1 SGHRS, CDR2 YFSETQ.

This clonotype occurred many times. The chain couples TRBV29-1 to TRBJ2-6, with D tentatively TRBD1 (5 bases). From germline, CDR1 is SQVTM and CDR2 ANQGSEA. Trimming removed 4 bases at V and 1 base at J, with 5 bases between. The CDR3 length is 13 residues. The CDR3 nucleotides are TGCAGCGTTGCAGGGTCTGGGGCCAACGTCCTGACTTTC. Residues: CSVAGSGANVLTF.

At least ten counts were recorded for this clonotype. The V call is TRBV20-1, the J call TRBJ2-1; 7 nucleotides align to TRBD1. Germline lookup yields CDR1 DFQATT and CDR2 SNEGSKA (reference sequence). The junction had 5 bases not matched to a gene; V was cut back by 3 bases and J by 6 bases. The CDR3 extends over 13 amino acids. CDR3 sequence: CSASLGQLNEQFF. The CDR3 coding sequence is TGCAGTGCTAGTTTGGGACAGCTCAATGAGCAGTTCTTC.

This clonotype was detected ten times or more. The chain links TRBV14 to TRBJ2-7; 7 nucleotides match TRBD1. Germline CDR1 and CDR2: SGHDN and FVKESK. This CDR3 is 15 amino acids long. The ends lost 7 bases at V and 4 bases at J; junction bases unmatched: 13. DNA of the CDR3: TGTGCCAGCACCCATTACAGGGGCTGGGGTTACGAGCAGTACTTC. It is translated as CASTHYRGWGYEQYF.

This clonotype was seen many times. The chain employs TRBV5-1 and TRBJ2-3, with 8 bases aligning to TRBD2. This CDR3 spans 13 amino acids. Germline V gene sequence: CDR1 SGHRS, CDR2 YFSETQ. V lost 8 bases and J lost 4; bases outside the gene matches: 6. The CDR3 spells CASSGARADTQYF. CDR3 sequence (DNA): TGCGCCAGTAGCGGGGCGCGCGCAGATACGCAGTATTTT.

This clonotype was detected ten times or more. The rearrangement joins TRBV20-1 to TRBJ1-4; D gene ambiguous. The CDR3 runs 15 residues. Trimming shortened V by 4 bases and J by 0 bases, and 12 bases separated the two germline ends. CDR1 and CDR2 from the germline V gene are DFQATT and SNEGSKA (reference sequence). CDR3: CSAISVVATNEKLFF. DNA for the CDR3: TGCAGTGCTATATCGGTAGTTGCAACTAATGAAAAACTGTTTTTT.

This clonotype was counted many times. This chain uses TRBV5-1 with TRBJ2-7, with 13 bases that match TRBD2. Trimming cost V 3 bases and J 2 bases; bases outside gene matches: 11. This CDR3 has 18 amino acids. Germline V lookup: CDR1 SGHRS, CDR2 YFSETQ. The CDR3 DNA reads TGCGCCAGCAGCTCCCCTGGGACTAGCGGGAATACGCCCTACGAGCAGTACTTC. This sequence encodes CASSSPGTSGNTPYEQYF.

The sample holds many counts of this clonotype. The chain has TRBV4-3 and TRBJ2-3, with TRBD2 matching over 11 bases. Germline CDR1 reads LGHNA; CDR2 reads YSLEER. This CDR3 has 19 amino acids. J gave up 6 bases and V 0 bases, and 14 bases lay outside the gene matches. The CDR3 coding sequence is TGCGCCAGCAGCCAAGATTTGTTTAGCGGGGGGGCCTCCTGGGATACGCAGTATTTT. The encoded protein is CASSQDLFSGGASWDTQYF.

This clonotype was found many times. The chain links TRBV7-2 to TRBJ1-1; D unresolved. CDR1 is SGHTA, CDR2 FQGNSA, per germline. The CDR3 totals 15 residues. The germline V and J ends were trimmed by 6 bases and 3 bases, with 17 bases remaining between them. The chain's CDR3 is CASSSVRARDTEAFF. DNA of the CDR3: TGTGCCAGCAGTTCCGTTAGGGCTCGGGACACTGAAGCTTTCTTT.

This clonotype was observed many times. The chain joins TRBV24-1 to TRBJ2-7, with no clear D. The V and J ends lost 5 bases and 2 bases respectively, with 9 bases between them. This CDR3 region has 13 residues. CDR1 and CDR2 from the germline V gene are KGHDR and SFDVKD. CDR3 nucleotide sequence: TGTGCCACCAGTGCGGACGCCGCCTACGAGCAGTACTTC. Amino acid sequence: CATSADAAYEQYF.

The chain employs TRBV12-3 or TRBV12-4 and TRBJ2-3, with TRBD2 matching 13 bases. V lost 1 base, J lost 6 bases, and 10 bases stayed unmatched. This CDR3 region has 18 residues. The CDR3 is CASSLVGKGLAGADTQYF. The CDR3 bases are TGTGCCAGCAGTTTAGTGGGCAAAGGACTAGCGGGAGCCGATACGCAGTATTTT.

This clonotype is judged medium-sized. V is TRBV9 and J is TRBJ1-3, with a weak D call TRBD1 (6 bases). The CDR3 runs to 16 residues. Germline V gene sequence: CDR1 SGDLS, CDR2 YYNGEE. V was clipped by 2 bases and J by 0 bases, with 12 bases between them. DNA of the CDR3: TGTGCCAGCAGCGTTGTGGCGACAGGCTCTGGAAACACCATATATTTT. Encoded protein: CASSVVATGSGNTIYF. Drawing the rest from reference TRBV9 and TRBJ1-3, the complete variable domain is DSGVTQTPKHLITATGQRVTLRCSPRSGDLSVYWYQQSLDQGLQFLIQYYNGEERAKGNILERFSAQQFPDLHSELNLSSLELGDSALYFCASSVVATGSGNTIYFGEGSWLTVV.

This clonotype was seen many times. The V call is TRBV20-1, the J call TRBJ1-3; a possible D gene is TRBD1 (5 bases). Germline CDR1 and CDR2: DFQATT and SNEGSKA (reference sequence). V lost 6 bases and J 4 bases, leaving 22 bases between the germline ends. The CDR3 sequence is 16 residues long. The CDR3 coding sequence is TGCAGTGCCGCCCAGGCGGGGCTTGACTCCGGAAACACCATATATTTT. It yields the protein CSAAQAGLDSGNTIYF.

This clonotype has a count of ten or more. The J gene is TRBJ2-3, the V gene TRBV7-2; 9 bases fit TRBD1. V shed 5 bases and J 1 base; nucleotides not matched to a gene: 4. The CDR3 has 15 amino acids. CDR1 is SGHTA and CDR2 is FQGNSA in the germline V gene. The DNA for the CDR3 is TGTGCCAGCAGCCTCCGGACAGGGGGCACAGATACGCAGTATTTT. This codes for CASSLRTGGTDTQYF.

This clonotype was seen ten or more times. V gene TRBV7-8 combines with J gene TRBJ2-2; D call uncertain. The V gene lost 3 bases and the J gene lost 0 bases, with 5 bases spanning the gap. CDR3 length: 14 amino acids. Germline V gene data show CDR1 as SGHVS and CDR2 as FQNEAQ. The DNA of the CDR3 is TGTGCCAGCAGCTTCGGGCCGAACACCGGGGAGCTGTTTTTT. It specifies CASSFGPNTGELFF.

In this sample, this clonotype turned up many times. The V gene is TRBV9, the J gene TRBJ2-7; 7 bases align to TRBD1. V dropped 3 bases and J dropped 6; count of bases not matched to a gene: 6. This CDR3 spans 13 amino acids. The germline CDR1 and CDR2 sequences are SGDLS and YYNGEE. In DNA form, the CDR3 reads TGTGCCAGCAGCGCCAGACAGGGAACCGAGCAGTACTTC. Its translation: CASSARQGTEQYF.